These 14 T cell receptor beta chains originate from one sample sequenced in a study of T cells in Graves' hyperthyroidism and ophthalmopathy. Amplification targeted TCR beta CDR3 regions from RNA transcripts. First-round RT-PCR of the TCR CDR3 relied on the HTBI primer set. TCRdb re-called the multiplex PCR reads through MiXCR, storing one row per CDR3 protein. The table lists under 650,000 distinct CDR3 sequences, about 16% of them singletons. Sequenced: blood. The receptor set was obtained from a woman in her 30s with Graves' hyperthyroidism.

The chain has TRBV7-9 and TRBJ2-1; D is uncertain. Trimming cost V 6 bases and J 8 bases, with 8 bases left between them. The CDR3 totals 11 residues. CDR1 and CDR2 from the germline V gene are SEHNR and FQNEAQ (reference sequence). The CDR3 bases are TGTGCCAGCAGTTGGAATGATGAGCAGTTCTTC. Protein: CASSWNDEQFF.

This clonotype was seen a few times. The rearrangement uses TRBV7-8 and TRBJ1-2; possibly TRBD1 for D (5 bases). This CDR3 spans 15 amino acids. Germline-derived CDR1 and CDR2 are SGHVS and FQNEAQ. V lost 4 bases, J lost 1 base, and 13 bases lay in between. CDR3 bases: TGTGCCAGCAGCTCAACGACAGCCAATAACTATGGCTACACCTTC. This translates into CASSSTTANNYGYTF.

The table lists this clonotype with a few counts. The V and J genes are TRBV6-2 or TRBV6-3 and TRBJ2-3, with no clear D. Germline CDR1 reads MNHEY; CDR2 reads SVGEGT. This CDR3 is 15 amino acids long. The V end was cut by 5 bases, the J end by 4 bases, with 16 bases between. CDR3 nucleotide sequence: TGTGCCAGCAGTCCACGCGCCGACGGCGCAGATACGCAGTATTTT. Protein: CASSPRADGADTQYF.

The J gene is TRBJ1-2, the V gene TRBV30; tentatively, D is TRBD1 (5 bases). Germline CDR1 and CDR2: GTSNPN and SVGIG (reference sequence). V dropped 5 bases and J dropped 2 bases, with 21 bases sitting between them. The length of the CDR3 is 16 residues. Written as DNA, the CDR3 is TGTGCCTGGTGGGGCACTTACGGGGGTGGGAACTATGGCTACACCTTC. It encodes CAWWGTYGGGNYGYTF.

This clonotype was seen at least ten times. The chain joins TRBV7-2 to TRBJ2-7, with D maybe TRBD1 (5 bases). Deletions cut 1 base from V and 3 bases from J, with 19 bases between. The CDR3 contains 17 residues. CDR1 is SGHTA and CDR2 is FQGNSA in the germline V gene. The CDR3 region is CASSLEIFSEGDYEQYF. DNA of the CDR3: TGTGCCAGCAGCTTAGAGATATTCTCCGAAGGGGACTACGAGCAGTACTTC.

This clonotype was found a few times. V usage is TRBV28 and J usage is TRBJ2-1, with D hard to call. CDR1 is MDHEN, CDR2 SYDVKM, per germline. The CDR3 loop spans 12 amino acids. V lost 6 bases, J lost 7 bases, and 10 bases lay in between. CDR3 in amino acids: CASRASWNEQFF. For the CDR3, the DNA is TGTGCCAGCAGGGCTTCCTGGAATGAGCAGTTCTTC.

This clonotype showed up just a few times. The chain recombines TRBV10-3 with TRBJ1-3, with D possibly being TRBD1 (5 bases). Germline values: CDR1 ENHRY, CDR2 SYGVKD. Between the trimmed V and J ends, which lost 2 bases and 4 bases, there was a span of 9 bases. The CDR3 covers 14 residues. CDR3 DNA sequence: TGTGCCATCAGTGAGAGGGACGGCGGAAACACCATATATTTT. As protein: CAISERDGGNTIYF.

A note on this clonotype: It may be a read error: a sequence one base away is much more abundant. The rearrangement joins TRBV9 to TRBJ1-1, with D perhaps matching TRBD1 (5 bases). V dropped 0 bases and J dropped 0 bases, with 9 bases sitting between them. Germline V lookup: CDR1 SGDLS, CDR2 YYNGEE. The CDR3 is 15 amino acids. Written as DNA, the CDR3 is TGTGCCAGCAGCGTAGGGGGGGGATTGAACACTGAAGCTTTCTTT. It is translated as CASSVGGGLNTEAFF.

This clonotype was seen ten or more times. V and J are TRBV11-2 and TRBJ2-1; TRBD2 is a possible D gene (5 bases). The CDR3 is 14 residues long. The germline V and J ends were trimmed by 1 base and 6 bases, with 10 bases remaining between them. Germline values: CDR1 SGHAT, CDR2 FQNNGV. The DNA of the CDR3 is TGTGCCAGCAGCTTAGGCCGGAGGACCAATGAGCAGTTCTTC. Translation gives CASSLGRRTNEQFF.

In its sample, this clonotype was seen many times. J is TRBJ2-7 and V is TRBV7-2; no definite D call. The germline CDR1 and CDR2 sequences are SGHTA and FQGNSA. The germline V and J ends were trimmed by 1 base and 0 bases, with 7 bases remaining between them. The CDR3 runs 14 residues. The CDR3 DNA reads as TGTGCCAGCAGCTTAGGGTCACTCTCCTACGAGCAGTACTTC. It translates to CASSLGSLSYEQYF.

The CDR3 region is CASSRGTVSGANVLTF. DNA for the CDR3: TGTGCCAGCAGTAGGGGGACTGTCTCTGGGGCCAACGTCCTGACTTTC. This sequence joins TRBV6-1 and TRBJ2-6; D might be TRBD1 or TRBD2, each matching 6 bases. Trimming removed 5 bases at V and 0 bases at J, with 11 bases between. The CDR3 length is 16 residues. Germline CDR1 reads MNHNS; CDR2 reads SASEGT.

The chain carries TRBV24-1 and TRBJ1-4, with TRBD1 matching over 10 bases. The CDR3 loop spans 16 amino acids. V dropped 4 bases and J dropped 5; count of bases not matched to a gene: 6. Germline CDR1 and CDR2: KGHDR and SFDVKD. This CDR3 is CATSESGQGPNEKLFF. The CDR3 bases are TGTGCCACCAGTGAATCGGGACAGGGGCCAAATGAAAAACTGTTTTTT.

About this clonotype itself: Mismatch with germline at one junction end may stem from a read error. The V and J genes are TRBV7-9 and TRBJ1-1, with 9 nucleotides matching TRBD1. Germline V gives CDR1 SEHNR, CDR2 FQNEAQ (reference sequence). The CDR3 spans 14 residues. This CDR3 reads CASSLGQGVTEVFF. For the CDR3, the DNA is TGTGCCAGCAGCTTAGGACAGGGGGTGACTGAAGTTTTCTTT.

This clonotype showed up many times. The rearrangement uses TRBV15 and TRBJ2-7, with 15 bases fitting TRBD2. Germline CDR1 LNHNV, CDR2 YYDKDF (reference sequence). The CDR3 sequence is 16 residues long. Trimming removed 5 bases from V and 2 bases from J; junction bases left unmatched: 4. The CDR3 bases are TGTGCCACCAGCCTCGGGACTAGCGGGGGGACCTACGAGCAGTACTTC. Translation gives CATSLGTSGGTYEQYF.